The 29 T cell receptor beta chains listed next were all sequenced from one sample in a study of regulatory T cells in long-lasting Graves disease. To make TCR beta libraries, researchers used iRepertoire HTBI primers and Arm-PCR of CDR3 regions. Each CDR3 protein gets one entry after TCRdb re-called the multiplex PCR reads with MiXCR. This table has approximately 400,000 distinct CDR3 sequences, roughly 24% appearing once. Time point indicated: persistent/refractory GD, antithyroid drugs over 5 years with positive TRAb. PBMCs provided the RNA from which the TCR library was made. The sequences come from peripheral blood mononuclear cells (PBMCs), collected when the disease was refractory, from a patient treated with antithyroid drugs. These receptors were taken from a woman in her forties with Graves disease.

The sample holds many counts of this clonotype. This chain uses TRBV28 with TRBJ2-2; 11 bases map to TRBD2. Trimming at V came to 4 bases and at J to 1 base, leaving 5 bases not matched to a gene. Germline V gives CDR1 MDHEN, CDR2 SYDVKM. The CDR3 sequence is 17 residues long. This chain's CDR3 is CASSSYSGRGNTGELFF. In DNA, the CDR3 is TGTGCCAGCAGTTCCTATAGCGGGAGGGGGAACACCGGGGAGCTGTTTTTT.

The V gene is TRBV28, the J gene TRBJ2-2; TRBD2 aligns across 8 bases. Trimming at V came to 5 bases and at J to 6 bases, leaving 11 bases not matched to a gene. Germline V gene sequence: CDR1 MDHEN, CDR2 SYDVKM. The length of the CDR3 is 16 residues. The CDR3 sequence: CASSPIGRGEAGELFF. The CDR3 DNA follows: TGTGCCAGCAGTCCCATCGGGAGGGGGGAGGCCGGGGAGCTGTTTTTT.

This clonotype was seen ten or more times. The chain employs TRBV11-2 and TRBJ1-1; weak D call: TRBD1 (5 bases). Deletions cut 5 bases from V and 1 base from J, with 14 bases between. The CDR3 totals 15 residues. Germline V gene data show CDR1 as SGHAT and CDR2 as FQNNGV. The CDR3 nucleotides read TGTGCCAGCAGCCCCCTGCGGGGGAAGAACACTGAAGCTTTCTTT. Amino acids: CASSPLRGKNTEAFF.

This clonotype was seen only a few times. The chain recombines TRBV24-1 with TRBJ2-4; 7 bases are shared with TRBD1. Germline V gives CDR1 KGHDR, CDR2 SFDVKD. The length of the CDR3 is 18 residues. Trimming removed 3 bases from V and 1 base from J; junction bases left unmatched: 11. The CDR3 loop is CATSDPPGTAGAKNIQYF. As DNA, the CDR3 is TGTGCCACCAGTGATCCCCCAGGGACAGCAGGGGCCAAAAACATTCAGTACTTC.

This clonotype was counted many times. The chain links TRBV2 to TRBJ2-7, with TRBD2 matching 9 bases. CDR1 and CDR2 (germline): SNHLY, FYNNEI. V dropped 6 bases and J dropped 3; count of bases not matched to a gene: 9. The CDR3 loop spans 15 amino acids. The CDR3 bases are TGTGCCAGCAGCGCTACTAGCGGGCGGCGCTACGAGCAGTACTTC. Translated: CASSATSGRRYEQYF.

The chain links TRBV3-1 to TRBJ1-6; TRBD1 is a possible D gene (6 bases). The V and J ends lost 7 bases and 13 bases respectively, with 14 bases between them. The CDR3 covers 12 residues. The germline V gene encodes CDR1 LGHDT and CDR2 YNNKEL (reference sequence). As DNA, the CDR3 is TGTGCCAGCACTAAGGGGGGCTTCCCCCTCCACTTT. Translating gives CASTKGGFPLHF.

This clonotype has at least ten counts. This may stem from a read error, because a much larger clone lies one nucleotide away. This sequence joins TRBV6-1 and TRBJ2-5, with 8 nucleotides matching TRBD2. J lost 4 bases, V lost 7 bases, and 11 bases had no gene match. The CDR3 runs 15 residues. Germline assignment: CDR1 MNHNS and CDR2 SASEGT. CDR3 in amino acids: CASKKAGVASETQYF. The CDR3 nucleotides are TGTGCCAGCAAAAAAGCGGGAGTAGCCTCAGAGACCCAGTACTTC.

The V and J genes are TRBV5-1 and TRBJ2-7; 10 nucleotides agree with TRBD1. CDR3 size: 14 residues. J lost 0 bases, V lost 5 bases, and 2 bases had no gene match. Germline V gives CDR1 SGHRS, CDR2 YFSETQ. CDR3 bases: TGCGCCAGCAGGGACAGGGGGACCTCCTACGAGCAGTACTTC. As protein: CASRDRGTSYEQYF.

V is TRBV5-1 and J is TRBJ2-5; 12 nucleotides line up with TRBD1. Germline CDR1 and CDR2: SGHRS and YFSETQ. After removal of 4 bases from V and 3 bases from J, the junction contained 7 bases not matched to a gene. The CDR3 spans 16 residues. CDR3 amino acids: CASSPGGTGGEETQYF. CDR3 nucleotides: TGCGCCAGCAGCCCGGGTGGGACAGGGGGCGAAGAGACCCAGTACTTC.

This clonotype was counted a few times. The rearrangement links TRBV7-2 to TRBJ1-4, with no clear D. The CDR3 runs 14 residues. Germline CDR1 is SGHTA and CDR2 is FQGNSA. Trimming removed 7 bases from V and 0 bases from J, with 9 bases in between. The CDR3: CASKKSATNEKLFF. The CDR3 nucleotides are TGTGCCAGCAAGAAGTCTGCAACTAATGAAAAACTGTTTTTT. The whole variable domain, filled in from reference TRBV7-2 and TRBJ1-4, reads GAGVSQSPSNKVTEKGKDVELRCDPISGHTALYWYRQSLGQGLEFLIYFQGNSAPDKSGLPSDRFSAERTGGSVSTLTIQRTQQEDSAVYLCASKKSATNEKLFFGSGTQLSVL.

This clonotype has a handful of counts. V usage is TRBV6-1 and J usage is TRBJ2-5, with a possible D match to TRBD1 (5 bases). There are 14 residues in the CDR3. Trimming stripped 6 bases from V and 2 bases from J, with 13 bases between. Germline CDR1 is MNHNS and CDR2 is SASEGT. CDR3 loop: CASRPPTAQETQYF. The CDR3 region has the DNA TGTGCCAGCAGACCTCCGACAGCTCAAGAGACCCAGTACTTC.

Concerning this clonotype itself: A read error is possible here, since a much larger clone lies one base away. This sequence joins TRBV7-7 and TRBJ2-5; D might be TRBD1 (5 bases). From germline, CDR1 is SSHAT and CDR2 FNYEAQ (reference sequence). The CDR3 covers 14 residues. The DNA for the CDR3 is TGTGCTAGCAGCCCGAACTGGGGCCAGGAGACCCAGTACTTC. Amino acids: CASSPNWGQETQYF. The full variable domain, rest sourced from reference TRBV7-7 and TRBJ2-5, is GAGVSQSPRYKVTKRGQDVTLRCDPISSHATLYWYQQALGQGPEFLTYFNYEAQPDKSGLPSDRFSAERPEGSISTLTIQRTEQRDSAMYRCASSPNWGQETQYFGPGTRLLVL.

J is TRBJ1-5 and V is TRBV6-1; D uncertain. Per germline, CDR1 MNHNS and CDR2 SASEGT. V was trimmed by 5 bases and J by 8 bases, leaving 19 bases between them. The CDR3 loop spans 15 amino acids. The CDR3 loop reads CASSTTGPWGEPQHF. As DNA, the CDR3 is TGTGCCAGCAGTACAACCGGGCCCTGGGGTGAGCCCCAGCATTTT.

This clonotype was seen repeatedly, ten times or more. The gene calls are TRBV12-3 or TRBV12-4 and TRBJ2-7; no definite D call. V was trimmed by 5 bases and J by 2 bases, leaving 7 bases between them. The CDR3 contains 12 residues. The CDR3 sequence is CASSVDPYEQYF. The CDR3 DNA sequence: TGTGCCAGCAGTGTGGACCCCTACGAGCAGTACTTC.

J is TRBJ2-7 and V is TRBV28; 10 bases are shared with TRBD1. The CDR3 loop spans 16 amino acids. V was clipped by 5 bases and J by 3 bases; unmatched bases: 10. Germline CDR1 is MDHEN and CDR2 is SYDVKM. CDR3 residues: CASSRPTGGYYYEQYF. DNA of the CDR3: TGTGCCAGCAGTCGACCGACAGGGGGCTACTACTACGAGCAGTACTTC. The full variable domain, completed using reference TRBV28 and TRBJ2-7, is DVKVTQSSRYLVKRTGEKVFLECVQDMDHENMFWYRQDPGLGLRLIYFSYDVKMKEKGDIPEGYSVSREKKERFSLILESASTNQTSMYLCASSRPTGGYYYEQYFGPGTRLTVT.

The CDR3 loop reads CASSYLAGGAWETQYF. The DNA for the CDR3 is TGTGCCAGCAGTTACTTGGCAGGTGGGGCGTGGGAGACCCAGTACTTC. The chain employs TRBV6-2 or TRBV6-3 and TRBJ2-5, with TRBD1 as a possible D gene (5 bases). V lost 1 base to trimming and J lost 5 bases, with 17 bases between them. CDR3 size: 16 residues. Germline-derived CDR1 and CDR2 are MNHEY and SVGEGT.

J is TRBJ2-5 and V is TRBV30; a possible D gene is TRBD1 (6 bases). In germline, CDR1 is GTSNPN, CDR2 SVGIG (reference sequence). The length of the CDR3 is 13 residues. Trimming shortened V by 3 bases and J by 3 bases, and 11 bases separated the two germline ends. In nucleotides, the CDR3 is TGTGCCTGGAGCCAGGGGTTGAAAGAGACCCAGTACTTC. Translating gives CAWSQGLKETQYF.

This clonotype was recorded many times. V is TRBV29-1 and J is TRBJ1-1; D is unclear. In germline, CDR1 is SQVTM, CDR2 ANQGSEA. The CDR3 totals 15 residues. Trimming took off 2 bases at V and 3 bases at J, with 16 bases between the two ends. CDR3 bases: TGCAGCGTTGAAAAGTTCGAGGGTTTGGACACTGAAGCTTTCTTT. The encoded protein is CSVEKFEGLDTEAFF.

The table lists this clonotype with a few counts. The junction does not match germline at one end; this may be a read error. The rearrangement uses TRBV4-1 and TRBJ2-7; D gene uncertain. The CDR3 consists of 15 residues. The germline CDR1 and CDR2 sequences are MGHRA and YSYEKL. CDR3 region: CASSQEFRRFYAQYF. CDR3 nucleotides: TGCGCCAGCAGCCAAGAATTCAGGCGTTTCTACGCGCAGTACTTC.

This clonotype was detected ten times or more. V gene TRBV20-1 combines with J gene TRBJ2-5; D is unclear. Trimming stripped 3 bases from V and 5 bases from J, with 13 bases between. There are 13 residues in the CDR3. Germline V gene lookup returns CDR1 DFQATT and CDR2 SNEGSKA (reference sequence). This CDR3 is CSASRHLSETQYF. The CDR3 DNA sequence: TGCAGTGCTAGTAGACACCTCTCGGAGACCCAGTACTTC.

The chain couples TRBV11-2 to TRBJ2-5, with D unclear. The J call may be wrong; the DNA end is better matched by TRBJ2-1. The CDR3 totals 13 residues. In germline, CDR1 is SGHAT, CDR2 FQNNGV. CDR3 sequence reads: CASSLDRQHEQFF. The CDR3 region has the DNA TGTGCCAGCAGCTTAGATCGGCAGCATGAGCAGTTCTTC.

V is TRBV27 and J is TRBJ1-1; tentatively, D is TRBD1 (6 bases). Germline CDR1 is MNHEY and CDR2 is SMNVEV (reference sequence). The CDR3 is 14 residues long. Trimming stripped 4 bases from V and 6 bases from J, with 15 bases between. The CDR3 DNA is TGTGCCAGCAGTTCCTTTGGGGGGGGCGCTGAAGCTTTCTTT. Protein product: CASSSFGGGAEAFF.

This clonotype occurred a few times. The CDR3 sequence is CASSYPPDRGISYEQYF. The CDR3 DNA reads as TGTGCCAGCAGTTACCCGCCGGACAGGGGAATCTCCTACGAGCAGTACTTC. V gene TRBV6-2 or TRBV6-3 combines with J gene TRBJ2-7; 9 bases are shared with TRBD1. The CDR3 is 17 residues long. Trimming at V came to 2 bases and at J to 0 bases, leaving 8 bases not matched to a gene. Per the germline V gene, CDR1 is MNHEY and CDR2 is SVGEGT.

The chain is built from TRBV4-1 and TRBJ2-4; D might be TRBD1 or TRBD2, each matching 5 bases. V was cut by 2 bases and J by 2 bases, with 10 bases left in between. Per germline, CDR1 MGHRA and CDR2 YSYEKL. The CDR3 is 15 residues long. Here the CDR3 reads CASSQPGRTKNIQYF. CDR3 bases: TGCGCCAGCAGCCAACCAGGGAGAACCAAAAACATTCAGTACTTC.

This chain uses TRBV25-1 with TRBJ2-3; 7 nucleotides line up with TRBD2. Trimming removed 1 base from V and 0 bases from J; junction bases left unmatched: 13. The CDR3 is made up of 19 amino acids. Germline V gene sequence: CDR1 MGHDK, CDR2 SYGVNS. CDR3 DNA: TGTGCCAGCAGTGAATTGGGGGGAAGCGGGGTATCTAGCACAGATACGCAGTATTTT. Protein product: CASSELGGSGVSSTDTQYF.

The sample holds many counts of this clonotype. CDR3 amino acids: CASKRTATSFF. CDR3 in DNA: TGTGCCAGCAAAAGGACAGCGACATCTTTCTTT. The chain combines TRBV12-3 or TRBV12-4 with TRBJ1-1; possibly TRBD1 for D (6 bases). V gave up 7 bases and J gave up 12 bases, with 15 bases separating them. The CDR3 runs 11 residues.

This clonotype was observed a handful of times. The gene calls are TRBV5-1 and TRBJ2-7, with D possibly matching TRBD2 (6 bases). This CDR3 has 14 residues. The V end lost 2 bases, the J end lost 9 bases, and 18 bases lay between the germline ends. The germline V gene has CDR1 SGHRS and CDR2 YFSETQ. CDR3: CASSFSGSLRWQYF. The CDR3, as DNA: TGCGCCAGCAGCTTTAGCGGCAGCCTACGGTGGCAGTACTTC.

This clonotype was counted a few times. The V gene is TRBV28, the J gene TRBJ1-2, with 7 bases lining up with TRBD1. Germline V CDR1 and CDR2: MDHEN, SYDVKM. J gave up 6 bases and V 6 bases, and 10 bases lay outside the gene matches. The CDR3 is made up of 14 amino acids. CDR3 loop: CASRRGGREHGYTF. The CDR3 region has the DNA TGTGCCAGCAGAAGAGGGGGCAGGGAACATGGCTACACCTTC.

The chain carries TRBV7-9 and TRBJ2-2; 8 nucleotides line up with TRBD2. V was clipped by 4 bases and J by 2 bases; unmatched bases: 6. The CDR3 is made up of 16 amino acids. CDR1 and CDR2 (germline): SEHNR, FQNEAQ (reference sequence). The CDR3 loop reads CASSSQSGSNTGELFF. The CDR3 region has the DNA TGTGCCAGCAGCTCCCAAAGCGGGAGTAACACCGGGGAGCTGTTTTTT.